This TCR beta chain was found in a study of human T cells and chemical hapten exposure. The wider study: Sensitizing treatment utilized 2% DPC over an approximately 2 cm by approximately 2 cm portion of upper inner arm skin. Small discrepancies in pooled library volume mainly accounted for the varying TCR yields per sample. Whole-study findings and limits: TCRs whose frequency exceeded 1 in 1000 remained the same following DPC sensitization.

Time point meaning: pre-sensitization, week 0. Treatment reported: therapeutic diphenylcyclopropenone sensitization with weekly scalp DPC. TCRdb used MiXCR to reprocess the RACE reads, holding one entry per CDR3 protein. The sample has about 42,000 distinct CDR3 sequences, around an eighth seen once. CDR1 and CDR2 (germline): DFQATT, SNEGSKA (reference sequence). CDR3 length: 13 amino acids. Losses at the gene ends were 6 bases for V and 6 bases for J; bases not matched to a gene: 10. This clonotype was detected ten times or more. Its matching antigen is unknown. The chain uses TRBV20-1 and TRBJ1-1; 7 positions agree with TRBD1. Sequencing used whole blood, obtained in connection with sensitization to the hapten diphenylcyclopropenone (DPC). The source of this sequence is a woman in her 30s with alopecia areata. Some clones in this sample may be carry-over from other donors' samples. CDR3 protein: CSASTGLYPEAFF. The CDR3 nucleotides are TGCAGTGCGTCGACAGGGTTATACCCTGAAGCTTTCTTT.